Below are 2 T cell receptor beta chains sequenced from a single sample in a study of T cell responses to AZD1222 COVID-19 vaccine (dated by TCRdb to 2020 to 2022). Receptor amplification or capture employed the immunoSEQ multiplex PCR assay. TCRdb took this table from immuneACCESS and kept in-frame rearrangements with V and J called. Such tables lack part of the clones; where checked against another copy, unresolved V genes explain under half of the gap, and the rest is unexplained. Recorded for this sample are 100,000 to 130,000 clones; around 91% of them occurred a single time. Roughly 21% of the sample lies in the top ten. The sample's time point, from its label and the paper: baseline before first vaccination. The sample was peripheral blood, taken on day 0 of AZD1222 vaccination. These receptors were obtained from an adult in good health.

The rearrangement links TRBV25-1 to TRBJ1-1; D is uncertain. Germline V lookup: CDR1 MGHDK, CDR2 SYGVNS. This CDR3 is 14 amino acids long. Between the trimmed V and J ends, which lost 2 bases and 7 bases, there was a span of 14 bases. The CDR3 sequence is CASSEVGSLNEAFF. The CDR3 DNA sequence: TGTGCCAGCAGTGAAGTAGGCAGCCTCAATGAAGCTTTCTTT.

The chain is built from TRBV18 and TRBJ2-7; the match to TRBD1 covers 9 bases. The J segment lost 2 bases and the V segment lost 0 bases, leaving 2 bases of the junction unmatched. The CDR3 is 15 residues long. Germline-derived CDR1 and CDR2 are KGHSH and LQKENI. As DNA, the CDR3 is TGTGCCAGCTCACCACCTGGGACAGGGCCCTACGAGCAGTACTTC. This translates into CASSPPGTGPYEQYF.